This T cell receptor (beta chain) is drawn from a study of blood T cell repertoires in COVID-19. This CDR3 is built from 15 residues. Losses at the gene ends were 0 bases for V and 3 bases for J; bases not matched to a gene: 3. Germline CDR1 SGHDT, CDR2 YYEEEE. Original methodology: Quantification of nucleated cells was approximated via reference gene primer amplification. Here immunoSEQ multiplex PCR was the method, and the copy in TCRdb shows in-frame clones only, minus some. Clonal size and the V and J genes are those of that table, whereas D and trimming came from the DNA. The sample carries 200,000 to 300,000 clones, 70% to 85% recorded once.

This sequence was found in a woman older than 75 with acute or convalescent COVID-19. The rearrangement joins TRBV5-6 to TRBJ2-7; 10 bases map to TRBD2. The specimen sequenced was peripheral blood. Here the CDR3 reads CASSLGLAGHYEQYF. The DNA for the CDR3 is TGTGCCAGCAGCTTGGGACTAGCGGGCCACTACGAGCAGTACTTC. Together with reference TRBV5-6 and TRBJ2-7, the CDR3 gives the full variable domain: DAGVTQSPTHLIKTRGQQVTLRCSPKSGHDTVSWYQQALGQGPQFIFQYYEEEERQRGNFPDRFSGHQFPNYSSELNVNALLLGDSALYLCASSLGLAGHYEQYFGPGTRLTVT.